The T cell receptor (beta chain) described here comes from a study of blood T cell repertoires in COVID-19. Study details: From T cells, B-cell-depleted T cells, or PBMCs came the material, which was cDNA or gDNA.

Original data processing: Nucleated cell counts were estimated from reference gene primer amplification. The data were produced by immunoSEQ multiplex PCR, yet TCRdb's version contains in-frame clones alone and is incomplete. D and trimming were read from the DNA, whereas the V and J calls and clone size are those reported in that table. The data show a few hundred thousand clones, with around 90% seen just once and 2.1% held by the top ten. While infection was still active, Seattle patients were enrolled and then followed longitudinally. Sequenced material: peripheral blood. This sequence originates from a woman aged 60-75 years with COVID-19, enrolled during active disease.

The CDR3 loop reads CASSDSGTVFYSPLHF. CDR3 bases: TGTGCCAGCTCAGACTCCGGGACAGTTTTTTATTCACCCCTCCACTTT. The chain uses TRBV19 and TRBJ1-6; 7 positions agree with TRBD1. V lost 9 bases to trimming and J lost 8 bases; unmatched junction nucleotides: 16. The CDR3 loop spans 16 amino acids. The V gene's germline CDR1 is LNHDA and CDR2 SQIVND (reference sequence).